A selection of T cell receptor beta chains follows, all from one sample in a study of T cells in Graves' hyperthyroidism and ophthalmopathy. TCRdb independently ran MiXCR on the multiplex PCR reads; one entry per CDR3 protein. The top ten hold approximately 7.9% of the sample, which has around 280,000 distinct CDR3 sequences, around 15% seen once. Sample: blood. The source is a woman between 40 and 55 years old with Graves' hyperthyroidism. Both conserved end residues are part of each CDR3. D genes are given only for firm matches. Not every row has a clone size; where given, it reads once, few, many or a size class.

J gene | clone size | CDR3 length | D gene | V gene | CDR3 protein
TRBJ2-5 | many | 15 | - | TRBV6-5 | CASSYRSAPGETQYF
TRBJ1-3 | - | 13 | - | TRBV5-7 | CASSGGQGDTIYF
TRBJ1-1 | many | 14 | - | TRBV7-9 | CASSLGGGGTEAFF
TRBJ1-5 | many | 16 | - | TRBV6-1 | CASRPQEIISNQPQHF
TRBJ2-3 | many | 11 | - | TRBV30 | CAWSYTDTQYF
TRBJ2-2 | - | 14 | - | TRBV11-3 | CASSFSAHTGELFF
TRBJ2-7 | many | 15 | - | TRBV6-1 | CASSGRGQIGYEQYF
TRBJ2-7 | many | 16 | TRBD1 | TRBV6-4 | CASSNPDRGCFYEQYF
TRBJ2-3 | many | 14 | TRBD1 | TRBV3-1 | CASSYGQGTDTQYF
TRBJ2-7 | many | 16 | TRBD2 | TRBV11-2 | CASSSSPSGRFFEQYF
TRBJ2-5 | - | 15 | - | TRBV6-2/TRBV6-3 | CASIMIDRNQETQYF
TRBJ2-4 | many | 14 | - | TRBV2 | CASKGGGSRNIQYF
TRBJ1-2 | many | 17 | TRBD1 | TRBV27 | CASRKAGQGDGIDGYTF
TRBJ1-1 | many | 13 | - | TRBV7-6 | CASRSQANTEAFF
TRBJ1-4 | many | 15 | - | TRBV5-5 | CASAPQIGRDEKLFF
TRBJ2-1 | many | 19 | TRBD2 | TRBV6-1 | CASSRGLAGGLGGYNEQFF
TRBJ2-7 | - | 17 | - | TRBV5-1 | CASSLASPAGTYYGQYF
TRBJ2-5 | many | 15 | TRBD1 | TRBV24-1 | CATSDQETGWETQYF
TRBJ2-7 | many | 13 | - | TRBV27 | CASRMRGSYEQYF
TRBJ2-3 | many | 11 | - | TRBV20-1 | CSAVAADTQYF
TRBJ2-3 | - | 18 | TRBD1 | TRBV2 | CASRPRGGGQGPTDTQYF
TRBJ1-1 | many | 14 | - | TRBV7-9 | CASSLGGANTEAFF
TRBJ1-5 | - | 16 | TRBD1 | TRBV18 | CASSTGQGDSNQPQHF